The rows below give T cell receptor beta chains drawn from one sample of a study of regulatory T cells in long-lasting Graves disease. TCRdb redid the calling of the multiplex PCR reads with MiXCR, one entry per CDR3 protein. The sample holds roughly 500,000 distinct CDR3 sequences; 11% to 15% are singletons and the top ten take around a sixth. These same records also appear under a second study, on T cells in Graves' hyperthyroidism and ophthalmopathy.

The specimen comprised peripheral blood mononuclear cells (PBMCs), sampled at new diagnosis, from a patient treated with antithyroid drugs. The source is a woman in her forties or fifties with Graves disease. Each CDR3 is given with its conserved first and last residue. Each record gives: J gene, V gene, clone size, D gene, CDR3 DNA, CDR3 protein. A D gene is named only where the DNA matches it firmly. Not every row has a clone size; where given, it reads once, few, many or a size class.

>TRBJ2-1|TRBV10-1|many|-
TGCGCCAGCAGTGCGGCAGGGCAAGGATACAATGAGCAGTTCTTC
CASSAAGQGYNEQFF
>TRBJ2-2|TRBV29-1|many|-
TGCAGCGTTGAAGGTTCCGGCGGGACGGGCACCGGGGAGCTGTTTTTT
CSVEGSGGTGTGELFF
>TRBJ2-1|TRBV27|many|-
TGTGCCAGCAGCCTAGCCCGGGGAAACTATGAGCAGTTCTTC
CASSLARGNYEQFF
>TRBJ2-7|TRBV4-1|-|TRBD1
TGCGCCAGCAGAAACCCTGGACAGGGGGCGCGGGAGCAGTACTTC
CASRNPGQGAREQYF
>TRBJ2-2|TRBV29-1|few|-
TGCAGCGTTGAATGGGGGGGCGCAAGGGCCGGGGAGCTGTTTTTT
CSVEWGGARAGELFF
>TRBJ1-2|TRBV3-1|many|-
TGTGCCAGCAGCCCGCAAGGGGGGAGCTATGGCTACACCTTC
CASSPQGGSYGYTF
>TRBJ2-5|TRBV11-2|many|-
TGTGCCAGCAGCCGCCCGACGGAGGGTCCGCAGACCCAGTACTTC
CASSRPTEGPQTQYF
>TRBJ2-1|TRBV18|many|-
TGTGCCAGCTCAGCGGACGAACGCAACTACTACAATGAGCAGTTCTTC
CASSADERNYYNEQFF
>TRBJ2-2|TRBV5-1|few|TRBD2
TGCGCCAGCAGCTCTACTAGCGTCGCGAACACCGGGGAGCTGTTTTTT
CASSSTSVANTGELFF
>TRBJ2-7|TRBV7-9|many|-
TGTGCCAGCCGCTCGGGCGGACTCTCCTACGAGCAGTACTTC
CASRSGGLSYEQYF
>TRBJ2-1|TRBV10-1|few|TRBD1
TGCGCCAGCAGTGAGTTCACAGGGGGCTCCTACAATGAGCAGTTCTTC
CASSEFTGGSYNEQFF
>TRBJ2-1|TRBV24-1|many|-
TGTGCCACCAGTGACCCAAAACCGGGACGGAGGTACAATGAGCAGTTCTTC
CATSDPKPGRRYNEQFF
>TRBJ2-1|TRBV19|many|TRBD1
TGTGCCAGTAGTATCCGGGACAGAAGTTACAATGAGCAGTTCTTC
CASSIRDRSYNEQFF
>TRBJ2-1|TRBV29-1|many|TRBD2
TGCAGCGTTGATGTGTTAGCGGGAGTTCGGGATGAGCAGTTCTTC
CSVDVLAGVRDEQFF
>TRBJ1-2|TRBV28|many|-
TGTGCCAGCATCCATTCAGTTCAGGGAGTTAGTGGCTACACCTTC
CASIHSVQGVSGYTF
>TRBJ2-7|TRBV5-8|-|TRBD1
TGTGCCAGCATAAGCCGGGACAGGGGCTACGAGCAGTACTTC
CASISRDRGYEQYF
>TRBJ2-7|TRBV6-1|-|-
TGTGCCAGCAGGACGGCCCTAGCGCCCGAGCAGTACTTC
CASRTALAPEQYF
>TRBJ2-7|TRBV10-2|-|-
TGCGCCAGCAAAGATAGCGCGAACTACGAGCAGTACTTC
CASKDSANYEQYF
>TRBJ1-1|TRBV5-1|many|-
TGCGCCAGCAGCCCAAAGGGCGAGAACACTGAAGCTTTCTTT
CASSPKGENTEAFF
>TRBJ2-2|TRBV28|many|TRBD2
TGTGCCAGCAGTTTTGTCGAGGGTCGAGGGAGGGTCCCGCGAAACACCGGGGAGCTGTTTTTT
CASSFVEGRGRVPRNTGELFF
>TRBJ2-1|TRBV20-1|many|-
TGCAGTGCTAGGGGCGGGATTCACCATGAGCAGTTCTTC
CSARGGIHHEQFF
>TRBJ2-2|TRBV12-3/TRBV12-4|many|TRBD2
TGTGCCAGCAGTTTGTATAGCGGGGCTTTTTCCACCGGGGAGCTGTTTTTT
CASSLYSGAFSTGELFF
>TRBJ2-7|TRBV2|many|TRBD1
TGTGCCAGCATAGGTTATGGGACAGGGGTTCGCTCCTACGAGCAGTACTTC
CASIGYGTGVRSYEQYF
>TRBJ2-3|TRBV12-3/TRBV12-4|many|-
TGTGCCAGCAGTCCCCGGACAGCACCAGATACGCAGTATTTT
CASSPRTAPDTQYF
>TRBJ1-2|TRBV6-4|-|-
TGTGCCAGCAGTGAAATCGGGAGGACTACTAACTATGGCTACACCTTC
CASSEIGRTTNYGYTF
>TRBJ2-3|TRBV30|-|-
TGTGCCTGGAGTGTGGGCCGAGCAGATACGCAGTATTTT
CAWSVGRADTQYF
>TRBJ1-5|TRBV28|many|TRBD1
TGTGCCAGCAGTTTCTTGGGTTTGACGGGGACAGGGGCTTTTCAGCCCCAGCATTTT
CASSFLGLTGTGAFQPQHF
>TRBJ2-3|TRBV7-8|many|-
TGTGCCAGCAGCGACAGGAACACAGATACGCAGTATTTT
CASSDRNTDTQYF
>TRBJ2-7|TRBV24-1|many|-
TGTGCCACCAGTGACAGCTACGAGCAGTACTTC
CATSDSYEQYF
>TRBJ1-4|TRBV7-9|many|-
TGTGCCAGCAGCTTAGAGTCTCTGGAGGGTGAAAAACTGTTTTTT
CASSLESLEGEKLFF